This T cell receptor beta chain was obtained from a study of T cells in Graves' hyperthyroidism and ophthalmopathy. The source material, RNA transcripts, was used to amplify TCR beta CDR3 regions. First-round RT-PCR targeting the TCR CDR3 was performed with the HTBI primer set. TCRdb re-called the multiplex PCR reads through MiXCR, storing one row per CDR3 protein. The table lists fewer than 250,000 distinct CDR3 sequences, around 26% of them singletons. This clonotype was counted many times. V lost 1 base, J lost 1 base, and 3 bases stayed unmatched. Germline lookup yields CDR1 DFQATT and CDR2 SNEGSKA (reference sequence). This CDR3 is built from 14 residues.

The V call is TRBV20-1, the J call TRBJ1-1; 7 nucleotides match TRBD1. The sequence derives from a woman aged 35 to 49 with Graves' ophthalmopathy. Source material: blood. CDR3 bases: TGCAGTGCTAGAGTTGGGACAGCGAACACTGAAGCTTTCTTT. This gives the protein CSARVGTANTEAFF.